This TCR beta chain was profiled in a study of T-cell reconstitution after alpha-beta-depleted transplantation in children. CDR1 is SGHRS, CDR2 YFSETQ, per germline. The CDR3 consists of 15 residues. The ends were cut back, 1 base at V and 4 bases at J, with 14 bases in the middle. As it was prepared, the TCRbeta library received unique molecular identifiers. From the PCR reads, TCRdb called clonotypes with MiXCR, one entry per CDR3 protein. The table shows hundreds of thousands of distinct CDR3 sequences, with more than 10% occurring only once. This clonotype was found many times. This TCR derives from a human donor who donated a stem cell graft to a child with Fanconi anemia. Specimen: PBMCs, collected from the stem cell graft. The V gene is TRBV5-1, the J gene TRBJ1-1; no reliable D call. CDR3 in amino acids: CASSLIGLTTTEAFF. DNA for the CDR3: TGCGCCAGCAGCTTGATCGGTCTCACAACCACTGAAGCTTTCTTT.